The source of this TCR beta chain is a study of cytomegalovirus exposure and HLA in healthy donors. Germline CDR1 and CDR2: SGHTA and FQGNSA. Between the trimmed V and J ends, which lost 2 bases and 0 bases, there was a span of 10 bases. There are 15 residues in the CDR3. Broader study findings: Later analysis suggested most CMV-associated TCR beta chains were HLA-restricted. Listed as cytomegalovirus-associated were over 150 TCR beta chains.

This clone was observed a single time. Its specificity is unknown. The PCR was carried out with 60 Vbeta primers and 13 Jbeta primers. Clones were sequenced by immunoSEQ multiplex PCR, and TCRdb holds only the in-frame ones, with some missing. The data contain about 130,000 clones, approximately 85% of them seen just once; the ten biggest clones take up more than 1.5%. The specimen was PBMCs. The sequence was collected from a boy aged 10-17 years in good health and CMV-seronegative. The rearrangement joins TRBV7-2 to TRBJ1-1; the D is unclear. The CDR3 DNA follows: TGTGCCAGCAGCTTATTGGTTGGAGTGAACACTGAAGCTTTCTTT. It codes for CASSLLVGVNTEAFF.